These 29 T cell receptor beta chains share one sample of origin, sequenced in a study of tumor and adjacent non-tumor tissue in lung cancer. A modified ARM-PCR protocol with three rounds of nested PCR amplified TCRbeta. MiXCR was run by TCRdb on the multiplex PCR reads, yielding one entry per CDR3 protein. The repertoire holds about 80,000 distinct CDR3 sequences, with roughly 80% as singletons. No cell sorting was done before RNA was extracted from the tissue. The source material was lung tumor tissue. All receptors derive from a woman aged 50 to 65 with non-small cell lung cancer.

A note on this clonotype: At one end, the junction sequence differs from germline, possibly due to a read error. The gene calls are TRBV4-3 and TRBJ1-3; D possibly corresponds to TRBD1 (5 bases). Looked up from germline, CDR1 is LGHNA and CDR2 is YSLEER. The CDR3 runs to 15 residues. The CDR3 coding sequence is TGCGCCAGCGGCCACACAGGCAAGTCTGGAAACACCATATATTTT. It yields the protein CASGHTGKSGNTIYF.

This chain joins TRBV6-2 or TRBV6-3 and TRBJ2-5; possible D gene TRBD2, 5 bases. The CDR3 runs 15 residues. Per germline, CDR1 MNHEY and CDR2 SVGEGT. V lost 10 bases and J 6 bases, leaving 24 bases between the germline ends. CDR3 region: CATETPTRPGKTQYF. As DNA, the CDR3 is TGTGCCACCGAGACCCCTACCCGACCCGGGAAGACCCAGTACTTC.

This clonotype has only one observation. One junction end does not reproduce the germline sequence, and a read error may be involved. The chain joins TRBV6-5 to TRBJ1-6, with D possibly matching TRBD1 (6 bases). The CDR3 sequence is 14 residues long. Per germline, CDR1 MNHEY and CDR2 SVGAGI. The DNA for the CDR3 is TGTGCCGGCAGACTACAGGGTGCCAATTCACCCCTCCCCTTT. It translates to CAGRLQGANSPLPF.

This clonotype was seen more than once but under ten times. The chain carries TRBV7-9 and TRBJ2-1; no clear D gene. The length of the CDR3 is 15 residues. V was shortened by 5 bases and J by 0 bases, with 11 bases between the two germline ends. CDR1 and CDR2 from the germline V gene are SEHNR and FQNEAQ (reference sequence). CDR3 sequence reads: CASSPPPPSYNEQFF. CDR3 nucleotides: TGTGCCAGCAGCCCCCCTCCCCCCTCCTACAATGAGCAGTTCTTC.

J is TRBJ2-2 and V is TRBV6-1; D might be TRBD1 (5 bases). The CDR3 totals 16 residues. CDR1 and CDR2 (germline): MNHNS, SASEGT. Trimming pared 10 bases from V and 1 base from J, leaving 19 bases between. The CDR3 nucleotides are TGTGCCATGATGCGGTTTTCGACAGTGAACACCGGGGAGCTGTTTTTT. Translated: CAMMRFSTVNTGELFF.

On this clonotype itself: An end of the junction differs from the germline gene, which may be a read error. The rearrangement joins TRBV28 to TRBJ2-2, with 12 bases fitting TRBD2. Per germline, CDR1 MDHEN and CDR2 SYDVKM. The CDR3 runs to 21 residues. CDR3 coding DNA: TGTGCCAGCAGAAACACTCACTCCGTGACTAGCGGGAGTGATTATACCGGGAAGCTGTTTTTT. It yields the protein CASRNTHSVTSGSDYTGKLFF. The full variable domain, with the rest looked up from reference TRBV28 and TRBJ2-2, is DVKVTQSSRYLVKRTGEKVFLECVQDMDHENMFWYRQDPGLGLRLIYFSYDVKMKEKGDIPEGYSVSREKKERFSLILESASTNQTSMYLCASRNTHSVTSGSDYTGKLFFGEGSRLTVL.

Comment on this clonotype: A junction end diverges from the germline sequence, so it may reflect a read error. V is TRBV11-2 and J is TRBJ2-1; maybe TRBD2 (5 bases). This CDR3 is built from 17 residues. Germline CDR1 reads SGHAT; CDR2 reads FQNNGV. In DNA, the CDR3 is TGTCCCAGCACCCCAGAGAGCGGTGGAAGCCCCTACAATGAGCAGTTCTTC. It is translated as CPSTPESGGSPYNEQFF.

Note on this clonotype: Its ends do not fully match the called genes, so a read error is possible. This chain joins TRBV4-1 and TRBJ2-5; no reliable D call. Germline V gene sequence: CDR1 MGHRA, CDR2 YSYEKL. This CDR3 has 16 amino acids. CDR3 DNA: TGCGCCAGCAACCAAGCCAAGAGGAACGACCAAGAGACCCAGTATTTC. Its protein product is CASNQAKRNDQETQYF.

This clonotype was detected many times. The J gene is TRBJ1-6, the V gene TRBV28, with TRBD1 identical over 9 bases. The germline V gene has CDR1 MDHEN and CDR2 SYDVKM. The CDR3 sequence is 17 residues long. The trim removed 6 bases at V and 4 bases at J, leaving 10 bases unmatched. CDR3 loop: CASSLTGGIGYNSPLHF. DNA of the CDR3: TGTGCCAGCAGCCTCACAGGGGGCATCGGATATAATTCACCCCTCCACTTT.

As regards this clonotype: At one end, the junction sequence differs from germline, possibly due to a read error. CDR3 DNA: TGTGTCAGCAACCCAGGACAGGGTCATAATTCACCCCTCCATTTT. Encoded protein: CVSNPGQGHNSPLHF. The chain joins TRBV11-2 to TRBJ1-6; 8 bases map to TRBD1. The CDR3 is 15 amino acids. Germline-derived CDR1 and CDR2 are SGHAT and FQNNGV.

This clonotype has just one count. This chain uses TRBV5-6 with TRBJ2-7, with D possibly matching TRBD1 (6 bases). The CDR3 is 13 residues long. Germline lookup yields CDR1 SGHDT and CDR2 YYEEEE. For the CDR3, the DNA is TGTGCAAACAGCTTGGACAGCTCCTACGAGCAGTACTTC. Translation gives CANSLDSSYEQYF.

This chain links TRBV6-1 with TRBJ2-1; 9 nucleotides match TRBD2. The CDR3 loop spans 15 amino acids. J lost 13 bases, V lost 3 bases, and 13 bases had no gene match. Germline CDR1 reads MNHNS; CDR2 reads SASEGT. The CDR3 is CASSDRLADTVIQFF. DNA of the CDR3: TGTGCCAGCAGTGATCGACTAGCGGATACGGTTATACAGTTCTTC.

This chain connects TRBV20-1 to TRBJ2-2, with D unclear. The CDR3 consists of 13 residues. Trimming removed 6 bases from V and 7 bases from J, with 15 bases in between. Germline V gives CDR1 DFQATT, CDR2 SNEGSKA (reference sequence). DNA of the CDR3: TGCAGTGCCGCCAGGAGCCAAGGCGGGGAGCTGTTTTTT. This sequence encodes CSAARSQGGELFF.

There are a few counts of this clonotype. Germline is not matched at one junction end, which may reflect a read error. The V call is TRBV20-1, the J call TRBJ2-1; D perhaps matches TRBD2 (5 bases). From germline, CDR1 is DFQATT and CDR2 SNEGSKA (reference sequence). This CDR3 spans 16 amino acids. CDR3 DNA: TGCAGTACTAGAACGGCCCAGACCAGCTCCTACAATGAGCAGTTCTTC. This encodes CSTRTAQTSSYNEQFF.

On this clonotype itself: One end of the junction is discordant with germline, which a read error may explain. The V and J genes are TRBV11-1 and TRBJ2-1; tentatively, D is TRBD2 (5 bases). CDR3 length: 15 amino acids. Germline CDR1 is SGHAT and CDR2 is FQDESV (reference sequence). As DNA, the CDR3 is TGTGTCAGCAGCTTAGGGTGGGAGAGCTACAATGAGTACTTCTTC. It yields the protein CVSSLGWESYNEYFF.

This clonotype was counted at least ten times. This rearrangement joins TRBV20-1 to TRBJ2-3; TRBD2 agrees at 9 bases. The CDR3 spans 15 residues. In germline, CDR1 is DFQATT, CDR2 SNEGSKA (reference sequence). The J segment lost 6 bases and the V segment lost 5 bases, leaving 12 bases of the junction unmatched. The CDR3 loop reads CSAPLAGPTEDTQYF. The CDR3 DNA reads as TGCAGTGCTCCACTAGCGGGCCCTACCGAGGATACGCAGTATTTT.

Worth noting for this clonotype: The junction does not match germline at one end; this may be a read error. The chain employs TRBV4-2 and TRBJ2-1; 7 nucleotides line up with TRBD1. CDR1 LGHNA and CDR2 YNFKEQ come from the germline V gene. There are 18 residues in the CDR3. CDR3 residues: CASSQRGTAGRAYDEQFF. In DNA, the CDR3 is TGTGCCAGCAGTCAACGTGGGACAGCCGGCCGGGCCTACGATGAGCAGTTCTTC.

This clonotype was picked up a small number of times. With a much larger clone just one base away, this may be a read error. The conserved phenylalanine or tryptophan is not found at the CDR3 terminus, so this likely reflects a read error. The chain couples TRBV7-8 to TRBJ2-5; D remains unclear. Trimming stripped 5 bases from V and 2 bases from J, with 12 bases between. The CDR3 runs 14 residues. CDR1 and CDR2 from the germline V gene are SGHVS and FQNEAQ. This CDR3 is CASSKGPTQETQYI. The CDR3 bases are TGTGCCAGCAGCAAAGGTCCCACACAAGAGACCCAGTACATC.

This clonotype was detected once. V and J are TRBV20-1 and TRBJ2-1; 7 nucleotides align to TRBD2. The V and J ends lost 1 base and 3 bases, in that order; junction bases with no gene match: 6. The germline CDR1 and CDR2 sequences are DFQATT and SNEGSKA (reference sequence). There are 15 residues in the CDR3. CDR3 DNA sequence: TGCAGTGCTAGAGCAACAAGCGGGATCTACAATGAGCAGTTCTTC. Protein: CSARATSGIYNEQFF.

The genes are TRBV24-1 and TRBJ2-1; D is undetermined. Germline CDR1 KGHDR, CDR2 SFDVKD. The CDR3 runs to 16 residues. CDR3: CTTSKTSSRSYNEQFF. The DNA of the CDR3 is TGTACTACCAGTAAGACCAGCAGCAGATCCTACAATGAGCAGTTCTTC.

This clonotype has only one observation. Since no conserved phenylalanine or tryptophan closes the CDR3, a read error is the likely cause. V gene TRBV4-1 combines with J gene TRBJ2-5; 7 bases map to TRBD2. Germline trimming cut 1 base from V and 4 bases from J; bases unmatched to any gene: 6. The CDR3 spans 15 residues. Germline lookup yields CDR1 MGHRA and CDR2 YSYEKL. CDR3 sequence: CASSQGEGTGETQYL. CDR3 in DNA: TGCGCCAGCAGCCAAGGGGAGGGAACGGGAGAGACCCAGTACTTA.

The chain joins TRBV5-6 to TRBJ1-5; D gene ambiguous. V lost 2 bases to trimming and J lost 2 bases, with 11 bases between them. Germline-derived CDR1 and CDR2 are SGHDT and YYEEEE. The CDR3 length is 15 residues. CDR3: CASSLLVNGNQPQHF. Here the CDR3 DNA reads TGTGCCAGCAGCTTACTAGTGAATGGCAATCAGCCCCAGCATTTT.

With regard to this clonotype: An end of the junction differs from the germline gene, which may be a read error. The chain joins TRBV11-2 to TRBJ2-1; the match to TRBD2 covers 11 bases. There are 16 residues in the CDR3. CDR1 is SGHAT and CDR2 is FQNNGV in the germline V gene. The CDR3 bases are TGTGCCAACAGCCTAGTGACCGGGACTAGCGGACCAGAGCACTTCTTC. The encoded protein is CANSLVTGTSGPEHFF.

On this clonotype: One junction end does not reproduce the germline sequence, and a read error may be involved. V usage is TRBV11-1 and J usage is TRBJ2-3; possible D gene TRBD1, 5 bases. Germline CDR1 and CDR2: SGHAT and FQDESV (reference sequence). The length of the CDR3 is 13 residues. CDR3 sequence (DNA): TGTGCTAGCAGAGAGACAGCGATGGATACGCAGTATTTT. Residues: CASRETAMDTQYF. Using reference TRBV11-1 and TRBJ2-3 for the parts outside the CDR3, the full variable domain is EAEVAQSPRYKITEKSQAVAFWCDPISGHATLYWYRQILGQGPELLVQFQDESVVDDSQLPKDRFSAERLKGVDSTLKIQPAELGDSAMYLCASRETAMDTQYFGPGTRLTVL.

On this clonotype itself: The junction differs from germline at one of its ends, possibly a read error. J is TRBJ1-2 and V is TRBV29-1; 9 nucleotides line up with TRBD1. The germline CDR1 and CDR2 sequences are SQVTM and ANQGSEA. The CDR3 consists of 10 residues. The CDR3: CIVETGGYTF. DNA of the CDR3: TGCATCGTTGAAACAGGGGGCTACACATTC.

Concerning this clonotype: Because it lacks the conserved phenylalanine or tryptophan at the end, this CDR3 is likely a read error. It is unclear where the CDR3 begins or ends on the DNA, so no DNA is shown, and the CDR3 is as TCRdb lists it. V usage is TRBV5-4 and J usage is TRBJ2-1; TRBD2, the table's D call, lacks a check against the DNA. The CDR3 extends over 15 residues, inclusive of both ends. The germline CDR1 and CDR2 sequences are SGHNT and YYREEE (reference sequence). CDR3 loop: CASSVPGLAGNERFS.

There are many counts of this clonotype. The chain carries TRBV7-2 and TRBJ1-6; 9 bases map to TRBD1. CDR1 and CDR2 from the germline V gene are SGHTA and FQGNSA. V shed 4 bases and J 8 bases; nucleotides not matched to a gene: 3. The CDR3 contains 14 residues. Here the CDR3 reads CASSYTGGDSPLHF. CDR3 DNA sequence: TGTGCCAGCAGCTACACAGGGGGCGATTCACCCCTCCACTTT.

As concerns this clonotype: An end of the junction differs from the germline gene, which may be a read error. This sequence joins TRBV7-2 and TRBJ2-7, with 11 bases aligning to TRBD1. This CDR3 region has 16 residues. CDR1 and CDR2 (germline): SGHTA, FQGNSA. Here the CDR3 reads CASSIWGQGGSNEQYF. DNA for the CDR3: TGTGCCAGCAGCATATGGGGACAGGGGGGCTCCAACGAGCAGTACTTC. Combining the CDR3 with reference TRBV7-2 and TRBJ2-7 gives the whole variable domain GAGVSQSPSNKVTEKGKDVELRCDPISGHTALYWYRQSLGQGLEFLIYFQGNSAPDKSGLPSDRFSAERTGGSVSTLTIQRTQQEDSAVYLCASSIWGQGGSNEQYFGPGTRLTVT.

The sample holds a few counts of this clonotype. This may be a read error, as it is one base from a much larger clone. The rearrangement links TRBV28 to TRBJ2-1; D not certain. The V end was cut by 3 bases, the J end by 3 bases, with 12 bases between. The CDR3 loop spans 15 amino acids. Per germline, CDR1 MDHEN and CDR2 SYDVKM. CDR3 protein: CASSLNVGNYNEQFF. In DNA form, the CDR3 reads TGTGCCAGCAGTTTGAATGTAGGTAACTACAATGAGCAGTTCTTC. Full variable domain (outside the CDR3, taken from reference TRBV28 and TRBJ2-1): DVKVTQSSRYLVKRTGEKVFLECVQDMDHENMFWYRQDPGLGLRLIYFSYDVKMKEKGDIPEGYSVSREKKERFSLILESASTNQTSMYLCASSLNVGNYNEQFFGPGTRLTVL.